In this sample, the clone carrying this T cell receptor (beta chain) turned up a few times. The target antigen is unknown. Since all of the isolated RNA was reverse transcribed, expressed TCRB transcripts were what got sequenced. Measured with immunoSEQ multiplex PCR; TCRdb has only the in-frame clones, and not every one. This sample carries roughly 730,000 clones, about an eighth of them seen once, and the ten largest clones take less than 0.025%. This entry comes from a study of beta chain features in type 1 diabetes. Study summary: In all, around 110,000,000 sorted cells from all samples were analyzed. Findings and limits, study-wide: Shortening of TCRB CDR3s, moderate but significant, appeared in all four CD4+ subsets of Type 1 diabetes patients. Reads derived from cDNA could over-represent cells showing high TCR expression. Type 1 diabetes patients showed fewer insertions and more deletions at VDJ junctions.

Germline CDR1 is MNHEY and CDR2 is SVGAGI. The CDR3 totals 12 residues. V was shortened by 5 bases and J by 4 bases, with 9 bases between the two germline ends. The sequenced material came from naive CD4+ T cells from blood. This chain uses TRBV6-5 with TRBJ2-7; D remains unclear. The sequence came from a young man with type 1 diabetes. CDR3 DNA sequence: TGTGCCAGCAGTCCAGGCATGTACGAGCAGTACTTC. Protein sequence: CASSPGMYEQYF.